Reported below is one TCR beta chain. This record belongs to a study of cytomegalovirus exposure and HLA in healthy donors. Researchers ran the PCR with 60 Vbeta and 13 Jbeta primers. Libraries were prepared by immunoSEQ multiplex PCR; TCRdb keeps only in-frame clonotypes and omits some of them. Seen here are some 160,000 clones, approximately 80% observed once, and the top ten hold about 1.3%. Per germline, CDR1 MNHEY and CDR2 SMNVEV (reference sequence). The CDR3 sequence is 13 residues long. The V gene lost 2 bases and the J gene lost 3 bases, with 8 bases spanning the gap. The sequencing input was PBMCs. This chain joins TRBV27 and TRBJ2-7; tentatively, D is TRBD2 (6 bases). This TCR derives from a male donor in good health and CMV-seronegative. This chain's CDR3 is CASSLAGNYEQYF. CDR3 coding DNA: TGTGCCAGCAGTTTAGCGGGAAACTACGAGCAGTACTTC.